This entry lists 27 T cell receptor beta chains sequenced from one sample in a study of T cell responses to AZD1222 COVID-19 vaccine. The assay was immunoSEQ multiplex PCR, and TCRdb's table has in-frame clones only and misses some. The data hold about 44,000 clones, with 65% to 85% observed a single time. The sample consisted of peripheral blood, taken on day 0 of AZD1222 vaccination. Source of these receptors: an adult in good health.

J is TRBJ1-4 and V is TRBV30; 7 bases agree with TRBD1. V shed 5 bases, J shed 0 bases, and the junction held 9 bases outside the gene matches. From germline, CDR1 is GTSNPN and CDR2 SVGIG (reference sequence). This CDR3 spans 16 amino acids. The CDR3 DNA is TGTGCCTGGGGTAGACAGGGCCTCACAACTAATGAAAAACTGTTTTTT. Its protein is CAWGRQGLTTNEKLFF. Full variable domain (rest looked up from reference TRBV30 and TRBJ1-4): SQTIHQWPATLVQPVGSPLSLECTVEGTSNPNLYWYRQAAGRGLQLLFYSVGIGQISSEVPQNLSASRPQDRQFILSSKKLLLSDSGFYLCAWGRQGLTTNEKLFFGSGTQLSVL.

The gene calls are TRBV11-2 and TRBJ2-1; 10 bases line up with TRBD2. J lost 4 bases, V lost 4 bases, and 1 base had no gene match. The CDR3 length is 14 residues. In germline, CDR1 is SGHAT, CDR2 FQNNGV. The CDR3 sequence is CASSSLAGYNEQFF. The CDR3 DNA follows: TGTGCCAGCAGCTCACTAGCGGGGTACAATGAGCAGTTCTTC.

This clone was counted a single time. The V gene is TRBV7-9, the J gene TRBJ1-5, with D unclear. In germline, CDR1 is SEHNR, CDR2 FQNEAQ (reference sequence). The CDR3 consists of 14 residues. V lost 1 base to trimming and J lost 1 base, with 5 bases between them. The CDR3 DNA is TGTGCCAGCAGCTTAGGAACAAGCAATCAGCCCCAGCATTTT. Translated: CASSLGTSNQPQHF.

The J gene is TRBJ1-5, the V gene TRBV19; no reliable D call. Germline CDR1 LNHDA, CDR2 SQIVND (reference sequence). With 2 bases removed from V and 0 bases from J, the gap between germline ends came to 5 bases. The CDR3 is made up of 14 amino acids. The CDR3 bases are TGTGCCAGTAGTATATCCGATAGCAATCAGCCCCAGCATTTT. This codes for CASSISDSNQPQHF. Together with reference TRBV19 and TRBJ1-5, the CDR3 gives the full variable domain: DGGITQSPKYLFRKEGQNVTLSCEQNLNHDAMYWYRQDPGQGLRLIYYSQIVNDFQKGDIAEGYSVSREKKESFPLTVTSAQKNPTAFYLCASSISDSNQPQHFGDGTRLSIL.

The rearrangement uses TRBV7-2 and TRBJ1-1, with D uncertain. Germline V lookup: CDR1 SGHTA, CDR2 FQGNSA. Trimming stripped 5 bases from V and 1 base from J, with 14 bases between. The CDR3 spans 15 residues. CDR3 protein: CASSTSYSRNTEAFF. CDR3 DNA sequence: TGTGCCAGCAGCACTTCCTATTCCAGGAACACTGAAGCTTTCTTT.

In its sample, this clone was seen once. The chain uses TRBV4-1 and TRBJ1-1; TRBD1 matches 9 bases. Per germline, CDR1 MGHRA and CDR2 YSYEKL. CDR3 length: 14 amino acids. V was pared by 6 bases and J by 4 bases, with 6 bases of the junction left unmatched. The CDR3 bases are TGCGCCAGCAGGGGACAGGGACGAGCCACTGAAGCTTTCTTT. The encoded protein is CASRGQGRATEAFF.

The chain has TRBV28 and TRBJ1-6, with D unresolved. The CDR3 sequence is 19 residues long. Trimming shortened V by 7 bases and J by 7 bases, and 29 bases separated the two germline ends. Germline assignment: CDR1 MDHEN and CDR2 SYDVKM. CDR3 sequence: CASTLVRPTLGNLNSPLHF. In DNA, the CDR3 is TGTGCCAGCACCCTGGTCAGGCCTACACTGGGAAACTTGAATTCACCCCTCCACTTT.

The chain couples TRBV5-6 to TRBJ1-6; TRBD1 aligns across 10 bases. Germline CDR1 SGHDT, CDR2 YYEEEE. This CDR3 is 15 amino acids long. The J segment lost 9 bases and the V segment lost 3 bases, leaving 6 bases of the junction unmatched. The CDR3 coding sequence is TGTGCCAGCAGCTCCCTTGGACAGGGGGGTTCACCCCTCCACTTT. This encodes CASSSLGQGGSPLHF. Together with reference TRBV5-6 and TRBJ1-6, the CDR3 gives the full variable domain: DAGVTQSPTHLIKTRGQQVTLRCSPKSGHDTVSWYQQALGQGPQFIFQYYEEEERQRGNFPDRFSGHQFPNYSSELNVNALLLGDSALYLCASSSLGQGGSPLHFGNGTRLTVT.

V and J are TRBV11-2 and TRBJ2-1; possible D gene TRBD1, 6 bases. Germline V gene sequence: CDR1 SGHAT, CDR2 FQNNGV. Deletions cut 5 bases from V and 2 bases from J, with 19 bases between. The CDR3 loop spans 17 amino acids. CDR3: CASSDILWDKAYNEQFF. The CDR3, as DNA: TGTGCCAGCAGCGATATTCTGTGGGACAAAGCCTACAATGAGCAGTTCTTC.

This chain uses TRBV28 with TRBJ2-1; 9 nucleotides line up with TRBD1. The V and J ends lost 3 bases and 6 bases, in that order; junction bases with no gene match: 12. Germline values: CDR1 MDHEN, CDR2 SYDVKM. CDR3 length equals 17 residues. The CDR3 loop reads CASSFPRTGGAVNEQFF. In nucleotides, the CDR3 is TGTGCCAGCAGTTTTCCCAGAACAGGGGGCGCGGTCAATGAGCAGTTCTTC.

The CDR3 DNA is TGTGCCAGCAGCTTTGGCCTCTTCACAGATACGCAGTATTTT. Translating it yields CASSFGLFTDTQYF. The chain employs TRBV5-8 and TRBJ2-3; D remains unclear. CDR3 length: 14 residues. Trimming took off 2 bases at V and 2 bases at J, with 9 bases between the two ends. Germline-derived CDR1 and CDR2 are SGHTS and YDEGEE.

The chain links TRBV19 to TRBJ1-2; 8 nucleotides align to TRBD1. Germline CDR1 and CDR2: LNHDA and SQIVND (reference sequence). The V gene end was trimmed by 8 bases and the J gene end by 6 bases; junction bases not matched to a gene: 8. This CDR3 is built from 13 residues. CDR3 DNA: TGTGCCAGTGGAACCACAGGGGGAAATGGCTACACCTTC. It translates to CASGTTGGNGYTF.

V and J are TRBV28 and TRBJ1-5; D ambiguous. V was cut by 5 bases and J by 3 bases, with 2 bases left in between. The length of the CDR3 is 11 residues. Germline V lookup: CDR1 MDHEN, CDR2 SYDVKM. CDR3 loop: CASSHNQPQHF. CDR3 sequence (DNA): TGTGCCAGCAGTCACAATCAGCCCCAGCATTTT. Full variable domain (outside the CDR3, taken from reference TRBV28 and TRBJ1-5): DVKVTQSSRYLVKRTGEKVFLECVQDMDHENMFWYRQDPGLGLRLIYFSYDVKMKEKGDIPEGYSVSREKKERFSLILESASTNQTSMYLCASSHNQPQHFGDGTRLSIL.

The CDR3 DNA reads as TGTGCCAGCAGCTTGGAAAGAGCGGTCTTTAGGGGCTACGAGCAGTACTTC. Translated, it gives CASSLERAVFRGYEQYF. The rearrangement uses TRBV11-2 and TRBJ2-7; D is possibly TRBD1 or TRBD2 (5 bases each). The CDR3 consists of 17 residues. CDR1 is SGHAT and CDR2 is FQNNGV in the germline V gene. The germline V and J ends were trimmed by 3 bases and 3 bases, with 21 bases remaining between them. The full variable domain, its missing parts supplied by reference TRBV11-2 and TRBJ2-7, is EAGVAQSPRYKIIEKRQSVAFWCNPISGHATLYWYQQILGQGPKLLIQFQNNGVVDDSQLPKDRFSAERLKGVDSTLKIQPAKLEDSAVYLCASSLERAVFRGYEQYFGPGTRLTVT.

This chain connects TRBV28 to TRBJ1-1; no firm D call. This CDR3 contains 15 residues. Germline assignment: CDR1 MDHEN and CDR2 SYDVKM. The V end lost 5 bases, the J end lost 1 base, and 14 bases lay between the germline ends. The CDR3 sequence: CASSRPAQGNTEAFF. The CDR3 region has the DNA TGTGCCAGCAGTCGCCCCGCTCAAGGGAACACTGAAGCTTTCTTT.

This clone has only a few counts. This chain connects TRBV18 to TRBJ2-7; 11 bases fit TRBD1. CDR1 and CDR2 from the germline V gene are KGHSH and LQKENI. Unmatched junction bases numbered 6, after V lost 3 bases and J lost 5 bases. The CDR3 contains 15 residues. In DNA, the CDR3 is TGTGCCAGCTCACCTGGGACAGGGGGTGCCAACGAGCAGTACTTC. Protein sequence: CASSPGTGGANEQYF.

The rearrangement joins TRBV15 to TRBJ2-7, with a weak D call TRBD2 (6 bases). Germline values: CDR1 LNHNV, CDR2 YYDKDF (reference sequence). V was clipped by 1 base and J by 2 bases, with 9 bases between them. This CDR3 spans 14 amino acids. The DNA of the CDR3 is TGTGCCACCAGCAGAGGGGGGGTGGCCTACGAGCAGTACTTC. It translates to CATSRGGVAYEQYF.

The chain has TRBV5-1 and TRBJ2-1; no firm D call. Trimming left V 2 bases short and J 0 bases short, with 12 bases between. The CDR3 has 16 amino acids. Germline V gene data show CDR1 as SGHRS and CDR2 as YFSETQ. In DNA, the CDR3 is TGCGCCAGCAGCTTCCAGCCGGGTTCCTCCTACAATGAGCAGTTCTTC. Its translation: CASSFQPGSSYNEQFF.

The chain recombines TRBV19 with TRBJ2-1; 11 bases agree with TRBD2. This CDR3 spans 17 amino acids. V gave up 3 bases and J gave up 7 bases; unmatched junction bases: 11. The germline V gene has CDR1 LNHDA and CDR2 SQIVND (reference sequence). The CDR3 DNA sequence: TGTGCCAGTAGTATCTCCTTAGCGGGGGGGCTGGGTAATGAGCAGTTCTTC. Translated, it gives CASSISLAGGLGNEQFF.

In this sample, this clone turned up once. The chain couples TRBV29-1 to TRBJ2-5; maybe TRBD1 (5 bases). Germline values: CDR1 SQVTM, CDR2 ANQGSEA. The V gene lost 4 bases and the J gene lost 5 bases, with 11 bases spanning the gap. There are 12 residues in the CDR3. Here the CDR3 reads CSVGAGLETQYF. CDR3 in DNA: TGCAGCGTTGGAGCAGGGTTGGAGACCCAGTACTTC.

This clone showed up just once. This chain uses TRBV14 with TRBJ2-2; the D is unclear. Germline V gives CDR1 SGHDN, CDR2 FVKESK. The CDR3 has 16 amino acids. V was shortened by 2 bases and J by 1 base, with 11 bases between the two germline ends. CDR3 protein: CASSQLRVENTGELFF. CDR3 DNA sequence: TGTGCCAGCAGCCAACTTAGGGTAGAGAACACCGGGGAGCTGTTTTTT.

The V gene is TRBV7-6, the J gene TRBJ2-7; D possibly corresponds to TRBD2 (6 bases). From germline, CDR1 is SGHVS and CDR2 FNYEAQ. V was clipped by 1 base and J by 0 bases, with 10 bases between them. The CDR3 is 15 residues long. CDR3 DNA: TGTGCCAGCAGCTTAGAGGCGGGGAGCTCCTACGAGCAGTACTTC. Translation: CASSLEAGSSYEQYF.

The CDR3 protein is CASSLLLLGAYEQYF. The DNA for the CDR3 is TGTGCCAGCAGCTTATTACTGTTAGGGGCGTACGAGCAGTACTTC. This chain connects TRBV7-2 to TRBJ2-7, with D tentatively TRBD1 (5 bases). Trimming took 2 bases from V and 4 from J, leaving 15 bases between them. Germline-derived CDR1 and CDR2 are SGHTA and FQGNSA. There are 15 residues in the CDR3.

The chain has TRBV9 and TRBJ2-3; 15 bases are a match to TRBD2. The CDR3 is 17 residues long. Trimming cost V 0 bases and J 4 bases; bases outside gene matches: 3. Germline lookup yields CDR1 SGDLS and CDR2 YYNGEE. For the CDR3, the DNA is TGTGCCAGCAGCGTAGCAGGACTAGCGGGGGGGGCAGATACGCAGTATTTT. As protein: CASSVAGLAGGADTQYF. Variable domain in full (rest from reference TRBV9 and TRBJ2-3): DSGVTQTPKHLITATGQRVTLRCSPRSGDLSVYWYQQSLDQGLQFLIQYYNGEERAKGNILERFSAQQFPDLHSELNLSSLELGDSALYFCASSVAGLAGGADTQYFGPGTRLTVL.

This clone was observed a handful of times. The CDR3 region has the DNA TGTGCCAGCAGCCCATCCACAGTAGACAGGGTGGGGAACACTGAAGCTTTCTTT. As protein: CASSPSTVDRVGNTEAFF. The chain combines TRBV11-2 with TRBJ1-1, with 7 bases identical to TRBD1. The V gene end was trimmed by 5 bases and the J gene end by 1 base; junction bases not matched to a gene: 16. Germline CDR1 SGHAT, CDR2 FQNNGV. The CDR3 is 18 amino acids.

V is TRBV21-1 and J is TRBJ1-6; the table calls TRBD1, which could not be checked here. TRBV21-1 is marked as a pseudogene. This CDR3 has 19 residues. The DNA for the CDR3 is TGTGCCAGCAGCAGAAGCCAGGGGGCCCTTAGCTCCTATAATTCACCCCTCCACTTT. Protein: CASSRSQGALSSYNSPLHF.

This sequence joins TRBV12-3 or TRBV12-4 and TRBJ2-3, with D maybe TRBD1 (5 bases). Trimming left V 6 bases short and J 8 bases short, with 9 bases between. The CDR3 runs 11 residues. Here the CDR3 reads CASRRRVTQYF. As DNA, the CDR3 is TGTGCCAGCAGACGCAGGGTTACGCAGTATTTT.